A selection of T cell receptor beta chains follows, all from one sample in a study of T cells in Graves' hyperthyroidism and ophthalmopathy. One entry per CDR3 protein, called by TCRdb with MiXCR from the multiplex PCR reads. The data hold hundreds of thousands of distinct CDR3 sequences, with about 15% observed a single time. The sample consisted of blood. The receptor source for this set is a man aged 18 to 30 with Graves' ophthalmopathy. The CDR3 runs from the conserved cysteine through the conserved F or W. The D gene is left open where the match is weak. A row's size may be missing; if present it is once, few, many or a size class.

D gene,clone size,V gene,J gene,CDR3 protein,CDR3 DNA
.,many,TRBV5-1,TRBJ2-2,CASSFGVRPNTGELFF,TGCGCCAGCAGCTTTGGGGTCAGACCGAACACCGGGGAGCTGTTTTTT
.,.,TRBV6-1,TRBJ2-7,CASGGRDTSYEQYF,TGTGCCAGCGGGGGCCGGGACACATCCTACGAGCAGTACTTC
.,.,TRBV5-8,TRBJ1-6,CASSLMSPYNSPLHF,TGTGCCAGCAGCTTGATGTCTCCTTATAATTCACCCCTCCACTTT
TRBD2,.,TRBV7-9,TRBJ2-5,CASRTSGLAGDETQYF,TGTGCCAGCAGGACGAGCGGACTAGCGGGGGATGAGACCCAGTACTTC
.,.,TRBV10-1,TRBJ1-4,CASSADTQVEKLFF,TGCGCCAGCAGTGCCGACACCCAAGTGGAAAAACTGTTTTTT
.,many,TRBV20-1,TRBJ2-3,CSARDQNGWGPLTDTQYF,TGCAGTGCTAGAGATCAGAACGGTTGGGGTCCCCTCACAGATACGCAGTATTTT
.,many,TRBV20-1,TRBJ2-1,CSADRDSNTNEQFF,TGCAGTGCCGACCGGGACTCGAACACCAATGAGCAGTTCTTC
.,.,TRBV7-9,TRBJ2-5,CASSQDLRGGETQYF,TGTGCCAGCAGCCAAGATCTCAGGGGTGGAGAGACCCAGTACTTC
TRBD2,many,TRBV5-1,TRBJ2-7,CASSLTSLAGFPYEQYF,TGCGCCAGCAGCCTGACGAGTTTAGCGGGATTTCCCTACGAGCAGTACTTC
.,many,TRBV5-1,TRBJ1-1,CASRSGVMNTEAFF,TGCGCCAGCAGATCGGGAGTCATGAACACTGAAGCTTTCTTT
.,many,TRBV13,TRBJ1-1,CASSLGDRFRNEAFF,TGTGCCAGCAGCTTAGGGGACAGATTCAGGAATGAAGCTTTCTTT
.,.,TRBV9,TRBJ2-2,CASTLGGAGELFF,TGTGCCAGCACCCTGGGCGGGGCCGGGGAGCTGTTTTTT
.,many,TRBV30,TRBJ1-2,CAFYTFNYGYTF,TGTGCCTTCTACACTTTCAACTATGGCTACACCTTC
TRBD2,.,TRBV19,TRBJ2-7,CASSIVTSGGYEQYF,TGTGCCAGTAGTATAGTAACTAGCGGGGGCTACGAGCAGTACTTC
TRBD2,many,TRBV20-1,TRBJ2-2,CSVGTSGRTGELFF,TGCAGTGTCGGGACTAGCGGGCGTACCGGGGAGCTGTTTTTT
.,.,TRBV18,TRBJ1-5,CASSSYRDDQPQHF,TGTGCCAGCTCATCCTACAGGGATGATCAGCCCCAGCATTTT
TRBD2,once,TRBV9,TRBJ2-1,CASSDQRGGNNEQFF,TGTGCCAGCAGCGATCAGCGGGGGGGTAACAATGAGCAGTTCTTC
.,.,TRBV5-6,TRBJ2-6,CASSPDRSGANVLTF,TGTGCCAGCAGCCCCGACAGATCTGGGGCCAACGTCCTGACTTTC
.,many,TRBV5-1,TRBJ1-4,CASSVRSSLAANEKLFF,TGCGCCAGCAGTGTCAGATCCTCGCTAGCAGCTAATGAAAAACTGTTTTTT
.,.,TRBV5-4,TRBJ2-3,CASSSGWYTQYF,TGTGCCAGCAGCTCCGGGTGGTATACGCAGTATTTT
.,many,TRBV13,TRBJ1-1,CASSFGSRGMGAEAFF,TGTGCCAGCAGCTTTGGATCACGAGGGATGGGCGCTGAAGCTTTCTTT
.,.,TRBV6-5,TRBJ2-7,CASSYGGGAGSYEQYF,TGTGCCAGCAGTTACGGAGGGGGAGCGGGGTCCTACGAGCAGTACTTC
.,many,TRBV7-9,TRBJ1-6,CASSWTDNSPLHF,TGTGCCAGCAGCTGGACAGATAATTCACCCCTCCACTTT
TRBD1,many,TRBV5-1,TRBJ2-7,CASSLAGTGFYEQYF,TGCGCCAGCAGCTTGGCCGGGACAGGGTTCTACGAGCAGTACTTC
.,many,TRBV18,TRBJ2-5,CASSPTREETQYF,TGTGCCAGCTCACCAACCAGGGAAGAGACCCAGTACTTC
TRBD2,many,TRBV6-1,TRBJ2-1,CASSEESGGYNEQFF,TGTGCCAGCAGTGAAGAGAGCGGGGGCTACAATGAGCAGTTCTTC